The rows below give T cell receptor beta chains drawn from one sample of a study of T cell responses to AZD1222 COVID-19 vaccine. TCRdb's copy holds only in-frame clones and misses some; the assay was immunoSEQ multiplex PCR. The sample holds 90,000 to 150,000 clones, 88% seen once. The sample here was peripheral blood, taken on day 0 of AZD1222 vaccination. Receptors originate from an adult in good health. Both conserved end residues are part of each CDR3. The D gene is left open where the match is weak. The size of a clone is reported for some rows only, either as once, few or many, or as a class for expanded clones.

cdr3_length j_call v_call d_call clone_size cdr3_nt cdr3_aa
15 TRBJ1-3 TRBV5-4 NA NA TGTGCCAGCAGCCTCGGGCGGGGCTCTGGAAACACCATATATTTT CASSLGRGSGNTIYF
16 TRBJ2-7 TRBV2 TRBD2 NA TGTGCCAGCCGGGCTAGCGGGGGGTGGCTAACCTACGAGCAGTACTTC CASRASGGWLTYEQYF
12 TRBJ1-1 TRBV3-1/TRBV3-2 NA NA TGTGCCAGCAGCCACACAGTCACTGAAGCTTTCTTT CASSHTVTEAFF
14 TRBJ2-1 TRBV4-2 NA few TGTGCCAGCAGCCAAGAGGTCAGGGCTAATGAGCAGTTCTTC CASSQEVRANEQFF
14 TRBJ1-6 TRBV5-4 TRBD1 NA TGTGCCAGCAACATGGACAGGACTAATTCACCCCTCCACTTT CASNMDRTNSPLHF
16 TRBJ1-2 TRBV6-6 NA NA TGTGCCAGCAGTAGCCCGAGTGCGGATGCTAACTATGGCTACACCTTC CASSSPSADANYGYTF
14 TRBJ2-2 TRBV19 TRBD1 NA TGTGCCAGTGGACAGGCCACGAACACCGGGGAGCTGTTTTTT CASGQATNTGELFF
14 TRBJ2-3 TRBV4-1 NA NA TGCGCCAGCAGCCAAGCCCTCCTTGTAGATACGCAGTATTTT CASSQALLVDTQYF
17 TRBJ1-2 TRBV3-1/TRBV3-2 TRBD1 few TGTGCCAGCAGCCACCGCCTACAGGGGGCTGGGAGGAATGGCTACACCTTC CASSHRLQGAGRNGYTF
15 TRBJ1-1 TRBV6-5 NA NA TGTGCCAGCAGTTTTCCGCGCGTCAGGAACACTGAAGCTTTCTTT CASSFPRVRNTEAFF
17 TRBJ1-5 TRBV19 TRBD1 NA TGTGCCAGTAGTATGGGACAGGGGTTCAGAGGCAATCAGCCCCAGCATTTT CASSMGQGFRGNQPQHF
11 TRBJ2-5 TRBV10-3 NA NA TGTGCCATCCGGGTCGGGGAGACCCAGTACTTC CAIRVGETQYF
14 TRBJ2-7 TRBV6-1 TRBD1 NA TGTGCCAGCAGTGAGGTCGGGACAGGGGTCGAGCAGTACTTC CASSEVGTGVEQYF
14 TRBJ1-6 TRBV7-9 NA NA TGTGCCAGCAGCTTAGTGGGCGCGAATTCACCCCTCCACTTT CASSLVGANSPLHF
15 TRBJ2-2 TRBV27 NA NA TGTGCCAGCAAACGGTCGGGTACATCCTCCGGGGAGCTGTTTTTT CASKRSGTSSGELFF
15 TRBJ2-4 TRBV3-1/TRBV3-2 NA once TGTGCCAGCAGCTTTAAAGGGGTAGCCAAAAACATTCAGTACTTC CASSFKGVAKNIQYF
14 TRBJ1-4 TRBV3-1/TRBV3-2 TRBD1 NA TGTGCCAGCAGCCCCGGGGACAGGGATGAAAAACTGTTTTTT CASSPGDRDEKLFF
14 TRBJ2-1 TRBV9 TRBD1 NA TGTGCCAGCAGCGTACAACAGGGGCTCAATGAGCAGTTCTTC CASSVQQGLNEQFF
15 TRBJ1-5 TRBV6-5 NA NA TGTGCCAGCAGTTACTCCCCTGAGGAGAATCAGCCCCAGCATTTT CASSYSPEENQPQHF
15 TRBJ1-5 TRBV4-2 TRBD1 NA TGTGCCAGCAGCCACTCGACAGGGTTTACTCAGCCCCAGCATTTT CASSHSTGFTQPQHF
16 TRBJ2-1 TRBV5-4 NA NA TGTGCCAGCAGTGGAGCAGGGGAGGGGTCCTACAATGAGCAGTTCTTC CASSGAGEGSYNEQFF
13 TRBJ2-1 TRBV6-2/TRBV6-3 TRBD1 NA TGTGCCAGCAGTCCCGACAGGGGGGCTGAGCAGTTCTTC CASSPDRGAEQFF
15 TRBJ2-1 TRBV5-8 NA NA TGTGCCAGCAGCTTGGAGCCAATCTCCTACAATGAGCAGTTCTTC CASSLEPISYNEQFF
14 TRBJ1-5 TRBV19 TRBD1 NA TGTGCCAGTGGGGGCCAGGGGGCAGGTCAGCCCCAGCATTTT CASGGQGAGQPQHF
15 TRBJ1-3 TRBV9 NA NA TGTGCCAGCAGCGTAGCGGGGGGGCTCGGAAACACCATATATTTT CASSVAGGLGNTIYF
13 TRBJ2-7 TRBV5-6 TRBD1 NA TGTGCCAGCAGCTTGCGGACAGGTAACGAGCAGTACTTC CASSLRTGNEQYF
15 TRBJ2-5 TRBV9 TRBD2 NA TGTGCCAGCAGCGTAGCGGGGGGGGCTCAAGAGACCCAGTACTTC CASSVAGGAQETQYF
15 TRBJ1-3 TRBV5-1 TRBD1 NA TGCGCCAGCAGCGCCACAGGGGGGAACGGAAACACCATATATTTT CASSATGGNGNTIYF
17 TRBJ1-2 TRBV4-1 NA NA TGCGCCAGCAGCCAACGCGGGGCCCAAATGATAGGAAAGGACTACACCTTC CASSQRGAQMIGKDYTF
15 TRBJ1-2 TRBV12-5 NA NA TGTGCTAGTGGTTTGGTACCGAAACGGCACTATGGCTACACCTTC CASGLVPKRHYGYTF
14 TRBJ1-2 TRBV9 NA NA TGTGCCAGCAGCGCCGGGAGGGATCGCTATGGCTACACCTTC CASSAGRDRYGYTF
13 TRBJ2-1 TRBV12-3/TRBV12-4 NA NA TGTGCCAGCAGAAAGAGCTCCTACAATGAGCAGTTCTTC CASRKSSYNEQFF
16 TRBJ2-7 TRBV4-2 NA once TGTGCCAGCAGCTATACGGTGGGGGCGGGTACCTACGAGCAGTACTTC CASSYTVGAGTYEQYF
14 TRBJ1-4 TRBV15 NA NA TGTGCCACCAGCATTGATCCAGGGACTGAAAAACTGTTTTTT CATSIDPGTEKLFF
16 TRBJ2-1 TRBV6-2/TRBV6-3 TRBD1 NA TGTGCCAGCAGTTACCCTGACAGGGGAGCGCGCAATGAGCAGTTCTTC CASSYPDRGARNEQFF
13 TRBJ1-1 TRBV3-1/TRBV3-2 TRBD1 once TGTGCCAGCAGTCCAGGGGGACTCGCTGAAGCTTTCTTT CASSPGGLAEAFF
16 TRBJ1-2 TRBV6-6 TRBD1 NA TGTGCCAGCAGTATCCCGGGACAGGAACGATTAGGTGGCTACACCTTC CASSIPGQERLGGYTF
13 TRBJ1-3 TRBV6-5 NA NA TGTGCCAGCAGGAGACTCGATGGAAACACCATATATTTT CASRRLDGNTIYF
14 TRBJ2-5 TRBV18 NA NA TGTGCCAGCTCACCACCCGGTCAGGGGGAGACCCAGTACTTC CASSPPGQGETQYF
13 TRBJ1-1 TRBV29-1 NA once TGCAGCGCCGTGACCCCGGAGGGAGGTGAAGCTTTCTTT CSAVTPEGGEAFF
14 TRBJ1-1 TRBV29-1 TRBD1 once TGCAGCGTTGGCAAACGACAGGGAAGCACTGAAGCTTTCTTT CSVGKRQGSTEAFF
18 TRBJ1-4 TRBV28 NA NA TGTGCCAGCTACTATAGAGGGGGGGTCGGTGGCTTCAATGGAAAACTGTTTTTT CASYYRGGVGGFNGKLFF
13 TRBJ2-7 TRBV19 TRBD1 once TGTGCCAGCAGGATACAGGGGTCGGACGAGCAGTACTTC CASRIQGSDEQYF
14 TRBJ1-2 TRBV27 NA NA TGTGCCAGCAGTCAGGGGTTCCTTAACTATGGCTACACCTTC CASSQGFLNYGYTF
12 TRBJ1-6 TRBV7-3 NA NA TGTGCCAGCAGCTTAACGGGGTCACCCCTCCACTTT CASSLTGSPLHF
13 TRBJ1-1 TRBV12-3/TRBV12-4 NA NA TGTGCCAGCAGCTTGTGGATTAGCACTGAAGCTTTCTTT CASSLWISTEAFF
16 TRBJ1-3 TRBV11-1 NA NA TGTGCCAGCAGCTCACGTCGACGCAACTCTGGAAACACCATATATTTT CASSSRRRNSGNTIYF
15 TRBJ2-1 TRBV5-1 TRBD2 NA TGCGCCAGCAGAGGCGGGGGGGCCTCCTACAATGAGCAGTTCTTC CASRGGGASYNEQFF
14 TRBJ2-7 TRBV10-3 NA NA TGTGCCGCGAGGGGAGCCAAAAGCTCCTACGAGCAGTACTTC CAARGAKSSYEQYF
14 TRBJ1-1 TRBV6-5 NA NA TGTGCCAGCAGTTACTCTTATCCGGGGGCTGAAGCTTTCTTT CASSYSYPGAEAFF
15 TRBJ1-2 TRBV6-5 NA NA TGTGCCAGCAGTTACTCGGGCAGGGGTGGGTATGGCTACACCTTC CASSYSGRGGYGYTF
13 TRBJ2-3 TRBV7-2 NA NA TGTGCCAGCAGCTTAACCTCCGGAGATACGCAGTATTTT CASSLTSGDTQYF
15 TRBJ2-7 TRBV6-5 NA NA TGTGCCAGCAGTTACTCTGGGACACTCTCCTACGAGCAGTACTTC CASSYSGTLSYEQYF
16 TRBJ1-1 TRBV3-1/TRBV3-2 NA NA TGTGCCAGCAGCCCCGGGACAAAAAACATGAACACTGAAGCTTTCTTT CASSPGTKNMNTEAFF
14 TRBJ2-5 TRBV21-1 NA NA TGTGCCAGCAGCAAACTCGACTGGGGGGAGACCCAGTACTTC CASSKLDWGETQYF
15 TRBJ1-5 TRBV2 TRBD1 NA TGTGCCAGCACCCGGGACAGGGGATATAATCAGCCCCAGCATTTT CASTRDRGYNQPQHF
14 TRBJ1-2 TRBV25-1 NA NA TGTGCCAGCAGTAATGGGGGCCACTTCTATGGCTACACCTTC CASSNGGHFYGYTF
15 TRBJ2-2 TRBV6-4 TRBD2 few TGTGCCAGCAGTAAGACTAGCGGATCTACCGGGGAGCTGTTTTTT CASSKTSGSTGELFF
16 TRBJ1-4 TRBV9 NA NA TGTGCCAGCAGCGTAGCCGGGGGAGTTGTTAATGAAAAACTGTTTTTT CASSVAGGVVNEKLFF
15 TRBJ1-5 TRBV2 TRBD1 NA TGTGCCAGCAATTGGGACAGGGGGCGTGGGCAGCCCCAGCATTTT CASNWDRGRGQPQHF